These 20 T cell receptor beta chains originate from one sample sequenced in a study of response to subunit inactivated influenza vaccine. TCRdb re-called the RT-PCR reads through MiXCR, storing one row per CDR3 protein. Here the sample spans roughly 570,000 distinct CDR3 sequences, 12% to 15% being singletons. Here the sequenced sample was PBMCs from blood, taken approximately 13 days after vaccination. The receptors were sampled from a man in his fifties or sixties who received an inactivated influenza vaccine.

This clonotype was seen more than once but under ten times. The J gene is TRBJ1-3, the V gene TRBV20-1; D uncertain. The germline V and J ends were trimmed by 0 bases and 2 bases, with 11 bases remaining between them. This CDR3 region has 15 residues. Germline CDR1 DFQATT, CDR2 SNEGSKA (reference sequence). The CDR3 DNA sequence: TGCAGTGCTAGAGATAGGTGGACCCCTGGAAACACCATATATTTT. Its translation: CSARDRWTPGNTIYF.

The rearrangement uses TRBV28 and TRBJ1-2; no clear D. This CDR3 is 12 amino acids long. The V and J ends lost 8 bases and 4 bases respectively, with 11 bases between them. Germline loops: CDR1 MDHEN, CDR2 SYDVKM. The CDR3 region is CASSSWRYGYTF. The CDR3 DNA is TGTGCCAGCTCGTCGTGGCGCTATGGCTACACCTTC.

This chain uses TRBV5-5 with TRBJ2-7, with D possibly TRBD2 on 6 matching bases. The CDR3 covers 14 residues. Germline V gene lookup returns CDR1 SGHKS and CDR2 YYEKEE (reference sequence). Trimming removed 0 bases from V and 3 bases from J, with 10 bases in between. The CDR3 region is CASSLGSGHYEQYF. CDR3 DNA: TGTGCCAGCAGCTTGGGTAGCGGACACTACGAGCAGTACTTC. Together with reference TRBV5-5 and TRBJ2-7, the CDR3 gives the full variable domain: DAGVTQSPTHLIKTRGQQVTLRCSPISGHKSVSWYQQVLGQGPQFIFQYYEKEERGRGNFPDRFSARQFPNYSSELNVNALLLGDSALYLCASSLGSGHYEQYFGPGTRLTVT.

The CDR3 coding sequence is TGTGCCAGCAGCCCGCGGCAGACTAGCGGGACCTACGAGCAGTACTTC. Translating gives CASSPRQTSGTYEQYF. The J gene is TRBJ2-7, the V gene TRBV4-2, with 11 bases lining up with TRBD2. The junction had 7 bases not matched to a gene; V was cut back by 4 bases and J by 2 bases. The germline gives CDR1 LGHNA, CDR2 YNFKEQ. The CDR3 runs 16 residues.

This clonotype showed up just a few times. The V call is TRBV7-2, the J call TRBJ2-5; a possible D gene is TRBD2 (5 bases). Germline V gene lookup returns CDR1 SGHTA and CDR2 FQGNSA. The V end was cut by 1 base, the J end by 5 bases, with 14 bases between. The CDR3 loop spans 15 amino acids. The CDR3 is CASSLGAHRRETQYF. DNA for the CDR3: TGTGCCAGCAGCTTAGGCGCACATAGGAGGGAGACCCAGTACTTC.

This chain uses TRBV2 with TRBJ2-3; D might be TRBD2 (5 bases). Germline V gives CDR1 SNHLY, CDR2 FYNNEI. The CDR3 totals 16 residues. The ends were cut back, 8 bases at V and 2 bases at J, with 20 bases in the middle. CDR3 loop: CASGRATSGFTDTQYF. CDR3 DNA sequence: TGTGCCAGCGGGCGGGCAACTAGTGGGTTCACAGATACGCAGTATTTT.

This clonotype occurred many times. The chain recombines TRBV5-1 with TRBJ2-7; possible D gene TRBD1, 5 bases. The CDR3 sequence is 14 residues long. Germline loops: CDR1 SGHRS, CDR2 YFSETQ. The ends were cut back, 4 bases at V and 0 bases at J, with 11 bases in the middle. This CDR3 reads CASSDSSNSYEQYF. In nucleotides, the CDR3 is TGCGCCAGCAGCGACAGCTCCAACTCCTACGAGCAGTACTTC.

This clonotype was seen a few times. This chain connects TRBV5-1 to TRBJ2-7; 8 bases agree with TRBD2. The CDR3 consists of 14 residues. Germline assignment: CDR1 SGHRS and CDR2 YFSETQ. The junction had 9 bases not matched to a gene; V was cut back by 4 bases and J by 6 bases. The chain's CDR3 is CASSPKIREGEQYF. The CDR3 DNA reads TGCGCCAGCAGCCCAAAGATCCGGGAGGGCGAGCAGTACTTC.

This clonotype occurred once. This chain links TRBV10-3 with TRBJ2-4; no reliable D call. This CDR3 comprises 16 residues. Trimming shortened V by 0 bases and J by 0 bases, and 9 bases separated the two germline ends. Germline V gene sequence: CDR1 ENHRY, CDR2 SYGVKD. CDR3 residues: CAISESTNLAKNIQYF. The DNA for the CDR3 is TGTGCCATCAGTGAGTCCACTAACCTAGCCAAAAACATTCAGTACTTC.

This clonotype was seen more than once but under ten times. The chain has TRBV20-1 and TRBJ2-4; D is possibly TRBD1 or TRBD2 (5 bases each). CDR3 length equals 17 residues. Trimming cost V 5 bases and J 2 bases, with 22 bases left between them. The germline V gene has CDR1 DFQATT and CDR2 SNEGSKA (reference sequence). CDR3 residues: CSAQGPNQIVSKNIQYF. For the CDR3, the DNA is TGCAGTGCTCAGGGACCGAACCAAATTGTGTCCAAAAACATTCAGTACTTC.

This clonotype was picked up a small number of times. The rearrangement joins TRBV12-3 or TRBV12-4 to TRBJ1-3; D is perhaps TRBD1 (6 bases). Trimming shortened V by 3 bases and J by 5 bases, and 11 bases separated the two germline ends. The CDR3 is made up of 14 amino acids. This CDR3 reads CASSFGGQRNTIYF. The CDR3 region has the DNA TGTGCCAGCAGTTTCGGGGGGCAGAGAAACACCATATATTTT.

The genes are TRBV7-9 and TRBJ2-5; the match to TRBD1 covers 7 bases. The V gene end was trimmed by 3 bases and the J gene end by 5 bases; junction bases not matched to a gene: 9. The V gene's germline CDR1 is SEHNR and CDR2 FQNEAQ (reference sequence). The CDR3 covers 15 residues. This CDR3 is CASSFNDRVGETQYF. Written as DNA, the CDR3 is TGTGCCAGCAGCTTCAACGACAGGGTTGGGGAGACCCAGTACTTC.

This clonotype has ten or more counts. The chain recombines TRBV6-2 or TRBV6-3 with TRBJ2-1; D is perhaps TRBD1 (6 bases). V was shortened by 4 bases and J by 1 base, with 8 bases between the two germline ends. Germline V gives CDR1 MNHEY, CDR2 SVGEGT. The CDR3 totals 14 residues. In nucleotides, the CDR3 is TGTGCCAGCAGTTGGCAGGGGTCCTACAATGAGCAGTTCTTC. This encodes CASSWQGSYNEQFF.

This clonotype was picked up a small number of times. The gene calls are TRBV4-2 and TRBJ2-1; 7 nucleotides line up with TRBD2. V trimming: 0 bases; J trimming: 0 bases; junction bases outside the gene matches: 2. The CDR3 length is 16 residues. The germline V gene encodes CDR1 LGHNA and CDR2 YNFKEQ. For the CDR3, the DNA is TGTGCCAGCAGCCAAGAGCTAGCGGTCTCCTACAATGAGCAGTTCTTC. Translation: CASSQELAVSYNEQFF.

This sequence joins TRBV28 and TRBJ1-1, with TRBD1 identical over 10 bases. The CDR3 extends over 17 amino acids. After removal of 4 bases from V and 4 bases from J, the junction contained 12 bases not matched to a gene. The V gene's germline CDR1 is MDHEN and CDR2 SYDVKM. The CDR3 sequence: CASSSAGTGARSTEAFF. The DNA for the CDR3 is TGTGCCAGCAGTTCCGCGGGGACAGGGGCTCGAAGCACTGAAGCTTTCTTT.

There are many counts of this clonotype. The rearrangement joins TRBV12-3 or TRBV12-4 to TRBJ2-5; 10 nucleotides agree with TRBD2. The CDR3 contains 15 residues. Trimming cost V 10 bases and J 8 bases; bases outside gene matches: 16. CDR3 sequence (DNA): TGTGCCACATCGCGGACTAGCGGAGCGCCGGGAACCCAGTACTTC. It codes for CATSRTSGAPGTQYF.

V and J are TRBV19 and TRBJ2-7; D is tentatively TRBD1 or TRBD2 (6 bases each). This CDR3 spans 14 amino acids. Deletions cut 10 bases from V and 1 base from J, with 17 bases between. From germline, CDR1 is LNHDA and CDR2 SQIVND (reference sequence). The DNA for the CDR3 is TGTGCCACTAAGGGGGACTTTTCTTCCTACGAGCAGTACTTC. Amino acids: CATKGDFSSYEQYF.

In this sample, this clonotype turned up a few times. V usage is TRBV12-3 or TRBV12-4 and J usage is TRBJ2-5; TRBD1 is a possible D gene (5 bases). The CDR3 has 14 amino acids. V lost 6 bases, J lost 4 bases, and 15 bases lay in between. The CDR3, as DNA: TGTGCCAGCAGACCGACTGGGGCCCGAGAGACCCAGTACTTC. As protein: CASRPTGARETQYF.

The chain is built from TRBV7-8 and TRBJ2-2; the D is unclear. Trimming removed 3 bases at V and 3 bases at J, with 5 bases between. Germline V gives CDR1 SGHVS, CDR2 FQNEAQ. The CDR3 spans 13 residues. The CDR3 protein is CASSFGHTGELFF. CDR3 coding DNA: TGTGCCAGCAGCTTCGGCCACACCGGGGAGCTGTTTTTT.

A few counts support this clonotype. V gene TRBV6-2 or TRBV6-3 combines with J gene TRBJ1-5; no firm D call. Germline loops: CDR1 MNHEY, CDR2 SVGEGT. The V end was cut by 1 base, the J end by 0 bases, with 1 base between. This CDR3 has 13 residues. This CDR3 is CASSYFSNQPQHF. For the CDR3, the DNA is TGTGCCAGCAGTTACTTTAGCAATCAGCCCCAGCATTTT.